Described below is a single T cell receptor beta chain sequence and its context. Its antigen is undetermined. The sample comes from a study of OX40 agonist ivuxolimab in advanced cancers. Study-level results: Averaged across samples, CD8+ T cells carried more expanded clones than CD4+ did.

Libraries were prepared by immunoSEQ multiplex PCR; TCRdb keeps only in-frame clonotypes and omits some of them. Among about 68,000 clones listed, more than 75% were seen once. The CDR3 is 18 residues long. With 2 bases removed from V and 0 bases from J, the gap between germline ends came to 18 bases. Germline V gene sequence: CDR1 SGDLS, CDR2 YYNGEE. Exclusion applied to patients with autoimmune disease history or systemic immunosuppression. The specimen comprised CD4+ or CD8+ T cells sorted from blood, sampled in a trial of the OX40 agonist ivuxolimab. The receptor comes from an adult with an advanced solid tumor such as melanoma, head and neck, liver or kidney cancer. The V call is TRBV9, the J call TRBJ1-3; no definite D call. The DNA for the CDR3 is TGTGCCAGCAGCGTCGGCCGAGACATATACCTCTCTGGAAACACCATATATTTT. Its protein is CASSVGRDIYLSGNTIYF. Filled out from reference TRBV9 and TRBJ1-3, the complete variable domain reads DSGVTQTPKHLITATGQRVTLRCSPRSGDLSVYWYQQSLDQGLQFLIQYYNGEERAKGNILERFSAQQFPDLHSELNLSSLELGDSALYFCASSVGRDIYLSGNTIYFGEGSWLTVV.